The present T cell receptor beta chain was sequenced within a study of blood T cells in healthy people across ages. The study, taken as a whole, reports: Without sorted subsets, naive and antigen-experienced compartments could not be conclusively compared.

Comments on this clonotype: Antigen: not known.

V shed 7 bases and J shed 0 bases, with 9 bases lying between them. CDR3 length equals 14 residues. The V gene's germline CDR1 is SNHLY and CDR2 FYNNEI. A second 7 to 11 cycle PCR used barcoded and J-beta primers. Sequencing of every sample gave 2.5 million or more CDR3-containing paired-end reads. In TCRdb, the 5' RACE reads were re-called with MiXCR into one record per CDR3 protein. Found here are 650,000 to 800,000 distinct CDR3 sequences, approximately 52% of them singletons; the top ten hold about 14%. A minimum of 6 million PBMCs was isolated per sample. At least 5 micrograms of total RNA were extracted per sample.

The TCR comes from a woman of 80 years or more in good health. The chain employs TRBV2 and TRBJ2-2; TRBD2 is a possible D gene (6 bases). The sample consisted of blood. The CDR3 nucleotides are TGTGCCAGCAAGCCTAGCGCGAACACCGGGGAGCTGTTTTTT. Amino acids: CASKPSANTGELFF.